Listed below are T cell receptor beta chains from one sample, sequenced in a study of blood T cell repertoires in COVID-19. TCRdb keeps only in-frame clones here, not all; method: immunoSEQ multiplex PCR. The data contain over 40,000 clones, about nine tenths of them seen just once; the ten biggest clones take up approximately 12%. The sequenced material came from peripheral blood. All receptors derive from a human donor in a cohort sampled during active COVID-19. The CDR3 runs from the conserved cysteine through the conserved F or W. D genes are given only for firm matches. Clone size is not always given. Where it is, it says once, few, many or a class for expanded clones.

J gene: TRBJ2-6
D gene: .
clone size: .
V gene: TRBV12-5
CDR3 DNA: TGTGCTAGTGGTTTGGTACTGACGCGGGGCTCTGGGGCCAACGTCCTGACTTTC
CDR3 protein: CASGLVLTRGSGANVLTF

J gene: TRBJ1-1
D gene: TRBD1
clone size: .
V gene: TRBV28
CDR3 DNA: TGTGCCAGCAGTTTGGCGGGACAGAGGAACACTGAAGCTTTCTTT
CDR3 protein: CASSLAGQRNTEAFF

J gene: TRBJ2-3
D gene: .
clone size: .
V gene: TRBV18
CDR3 DNA: TGTGCCAGCTCACCACCCCCTCCAGATACGCAGTATTTT
CDR3 protein: CASSPPPPDTQYF

J gene: TRBJ1-3
D gene: .
clone size: few
V gene: TRBV30
CDR3 DNA: TGTGCCTGGGCGGCTGGAAACACCATATATTTT
CDR3 protein: CAWAAGNTIYF

J gene: TRBJ2-1
D gene: .
clone size: .
V gene: TRBV3-1/TRBV3-2
CDR3 DNA: TGTGCCAGCAGCCGCCCTAGCGTTTACAATGAGCAGTTCTTC
CDR3 protein: CASSRPSVYNEQFF

J gene: TRBJ2-5
D gene: TRBD2
clone size: .
V gene: TRBV15
CDR3 DNA: TGTGCCACCAGCAGAGATCAGCGGGGTCAAAAGACCCAGTACTTC
CDR3 protein: CATSRDQRGQKTQYF

J gene: TRBJ2-7
D gene: TRBD1
clone size: .
V gene: TRBV5-1
CDR3 DNA: TGCGCCAGCAGCCACGGGACAGGGCTCCGCGAGCAGTACTTC
CDR3 protein: CASSHGTGLREQYF

J gene: TRBJ2-2
D gene: TRBD1
clone size: .
V gene: TRBV7-9
CDR3 DNA: TGTGCCAGCAGCTTAGGTCAGGGGGCGCTTCACGGGGAGCTGTTTTTT
CDR3 protein: CASSLGQGALHGELFF

J gene: TRBJ2-3
D gene: TRBD1
clone size: .
V gene: TRBV29-1
CDR3 DNA: TGCAGCGTCCCCCCGAAAGAGACAGGGGGACTCACAGATACGCAGTATTTT
CDR3 protein: CSVPPKETGGLTDTQYF

J gene: TRBJ2-1
D gene: TRBD1
clone size: .
V gene: TRBV7-2
CDR3 DNA: TGTGCCAGCAGCACGGGACAGGGCTTCGAGCAGTTCTTC
CDR3 protein: CASSTGQGFEQFF

J gene: TRBJ1-1
D gene: TRBD1
clone size: once
V gene: TRBV5-1
CDR3 DNA: TGCGCCAGCACCAGATCGACAGGGCGTTTGGGAGTGAACACTGAAGCTTTCTTT
CDR3 protein: CASTRSTGRLGVNTEAFF

J gene: TRBJ1-2
D gene: .
clone size: .
V gene: TRBV7-2
CDR3 DNA: TGTGCCAGCAGCCCCACAGGGAACTATGGCTACACCTTC
CDR3 protein: CASSPTGNYGYTF

J gene: TRBJ2-2
D gene: TRBD2
clone size: .
V gene: TRBV7-3
CDR3 DNA: TGTGCCAGCAGTTTGCGGGAGGGCCGCGGGGAGCTGTTTTTT
CDR3 protein: CASSLREGRGELFF

J gene: TRBJ1-6
D gene: TRBD1
clone size: once
V gene: TRBV5-1
CDR3 DNA: TGCGCCAGCAGCTTTGCAGGGGGCGATTCACCCCTCCACTTT
CDR3 protein: CASSFAGGDSPLHF

J gene: TRBJ2-7
D gene: TRBD1
clone size: .
V gene: TRBV5-6
CDR3 DNA: TGTGCCAGCAGCCCTCGGGGGACAGGGCTATACGAGCAGTACTTC
CDR3 protein: CASSPRGTGLYEQYF

J gene: TRBJ1-4
D gene: .
clone size: .
V gene: TRBV7-2
CDR3 DNA: TGTGCCAGCAGGTCAAGGGGTATAAATGAAAAACTGTTTTTT
CDR3 protein: CASRSRGINEKLFF

J gene: TRBJ1-1
D gene: .
clone size: .
V gene: TRBV11-2
CDR3 DNA: TGTGCCAGCAGCTTAGATCGGGCGGGCAATGAAGCTTTCTTT
CDR3 protein: CASSLDRAGNEAFF

J gene: TRBJ2-5
D gene: .
clone size: once
V gene: TRBV9
CDR3 DNA: TGTGCCAGCAGCCGTAGGAGGGACCCAGAGACCCAGTACTTC
CDR3 protein: CASSRRRDPETQYF

J gene: TRBJ2-2
D gene: TRBD2
clone size: .
V gene: TRBV24-1
CDR3 DNA: TGTGCCACCAGTGGAGTAGCGGGAGGCTCGTCCACCGGGGAGCTGTTTTTT
CDR3 protein: CATSGVAGGSSTGELFF

J gene: TRBJ1-6
D gene: TRBD1
clone size: .
V gene: TRBV5-4
CDR3 DNA: TGTGCCAGCAGCTTTGGTTTAGACAGGGGGAATTCACCCCTCCACTTT
CDR3 protein: CASSFGLDRGNSPLHF

J gene: TRBJ2-1
D gene: .
clone size: .
V gene: TRBV5-1
CDR3 DNA: TGCGCCAGCAGCCTGGGGGCTGTCGAGCAGTTCTTC
CDR3 protein: CASSLGAVEQFF

J gene: TRBJ1-6
D gene: .
clone size: .
V gene: TRBV6-4
CDR3 DNA: TGTGCCAGCAGTGAAGAGGATAATTCACCCCTCCACTTT
CDR3 protein: CASSEEDNSPLHF

J gene: TRBJ2-2
D gene: TRBD1
clone size: .
V gene: TRBV10-3
CDR3 DNA: TGTGCCATCAGTGCCCCCCAGGGGGCCACCGGGGAGCTGTTTTTT
CDR3 protein: CAISAPQGATGELFF

J gene: TRBJ2-2
D gene: TRBD2
clone size: .
V gene: TRBV10-2
CDR3 DNA: TGCGCCAGCAACACGGGACTAGCGGGGACGAACACCGGGGAGCTGTTTTTT
CDR3 protein: CASNTGLAGTNTGELFF

J gene: TRBJ1-5
D gene: .
clone size: .
V gene: TRBV12-5
CDR3 DNA: TGTGCTAGTGGTTTGTCCCGGGAGCAGCCCCAGCATTTT
CDR3 protein: CASGLSREQPQHF

J gene: TRBJ2-3
D gene: TRBD2
clone size: .
V gene: TRBV10-3
CDR3 DNA: TGTGCCTCAGCTGGAGGGAGGGGCACAGATACGCAGTATTTT
CDR3 protein: CASAGGRGTDTQYF

J gene: TRBJ1-2
D gene: TRBD1
clone size: .
V gene: TRBV20-1
CDR3 DNA: TGCAGTGCTAGTGCCACAGGGGGCTCTAACTATGGCTACACCTTC
CDR3 protein: CSASATGGSNYGYTF

J gene: TRBJ1-5
D gene: .
clone size: once
V gene: TRBV18
CDR3 DNA: TGTGCCAGCTCACTCCGGGTCCAGTCGGAGAATCAGCCCCAGCATTTT
CDR3 protein: CASSLRVQSENQPQHF

J gene: TRBJ1-2
D gene: TRBD1
clone size: .
V gene: TRBV7-2
CDR3 DNA: TGTGCCAGCAGCTCGTGGACAGGGGCCAACTATGGCTACACCTTC
CDR3 protein: CASSSWTGANYGYTF

J gene: TRBJ2-7
D gene: TRBD2
clone size: .
V gene: TRBV9
CDR3 DNA: TGTGCCAGCAGCCCCTCCCTCTACGGCGGGAGGGCCGTCGAGCAGTACTTC
CDR3 protein: CASSPSLYGGRAVEQYF

J gene: TRBJ2-2
D gene: TRBD2
clone size: .
V gene: TRBV7-2
CDR3 DNA: TGTGCCAGCCGGCCAGCGGGAGGAAGCACCGGGGAGCTGTTTTTT
CDR3 protein: CASRPAGGSTGELFF

J gene: TRBJ1-2
D gene: .
clone size: .
V gene: TRBV9
CDR3 DNA: TGTGCCAGCAGCGTAGACCACTCCAACTATGGCTACACCTTC
CDR3 protein: CASSVDHSNYGYTF

J gene: TRBJ2-3
D gene: TRBD2
clone size: .
V gene: TRBV6-5
CDR3 DNA: TGTGCCAGCAGTTACGCAGCGGGGGGAAACACAGATACGCAGTATTTT
CDR3 protein: CASSYAAGGNTDTQYF

J gene: TRBJ1-5
D gene: .
clone size: .
V gene: TRBV18
CDR3 DNA: TGTGCCAGCTCACCGGGGGCGGGCCACAATCAGCCCCAGCATTTT
CDR3 protein: CASSPGAGHNQPQHF

J gene: TRBJ1-2
D gene: TRBD1
clone size: .
V gene: TRBV6-2/TRBV6-3
CDR3 DNA: TGTGCCAGCAGTTATACGTTGGGACAGCCTAACTATGGCTACACCTTC
CDR3 protein: CASSYTLGQPNYGYTF

J gene: TRBJ1-6
D gene: .
clone size: .
V gene: TRBV4-3
CDR3 DNA: TGCGCCAGCAGCCAAGATTGGGGGGGGGACCGGTATAATTCACCCCTCCACTTT
CDR3 protein: CASSQDWGGDRYNSPLHF

J gene: TRBJ2-7
D gene: .
clone size: .
V gene: TRBV27
CDR3 DNA: TGTGCCAGCAGTGCCCACAGGGAGGGCTACGAGCAGTACTTC
CDR3 protein: CASSAHREGYEQYF

J gene: TRBJ1-2
D gene: .
clone size: .
V gene: TRBV29-1
CDR3 DNA: TGCAGCGTGGGGGAAGCGGCGGGAGGCTACACCTTC
CDR3 protein: CSVGEAAGGYTF

J gene: TRBJ1-5
D gene: TRBD1
clone size: few
V gene: TRBV6-2/TRBV6-3
CDR3 DNA: TGTGCCAGCAGTTACTCGAGGGACAGGCAACACAATCAGCCCCAGCATTTT
CDR3 protein: CASSYSRDRQHNQPQHF

J gene: TRBJ2-7
D gene: TRBD2
clone size: .
V gene: TRBV10-2
CDR3 DNA: TGCGCCAGCAGTGAGTCTGGACTAGTCCTGGACTCCTACGAGCAGTACTTC
CDR3 protein: CASSESGLVLDSYEQYF

J gene: TRBJ2-3
D gene: TRBD2
clone size: .
V gene: TRBV6-5
CDR3 DNA: TGTGCCACCGGGGGGGCTAGCACAGATACGCAGTATTTT
CDR3 protein: CATGGASTDTQYF

J gene: TRBJ2-7
D gene: .
clone size: .
V gene: TRBV25-1
CDR3 DNA: TGTGCCAGCAGTGAGGGCCACGAGCAGTACTTC
CDR3 protein: CASSEGHEQYF

J gene: TRBJ1-2
D gene: .
clone size: once
V gene: TRBV4-3
CDR3 DNA: TGCGCCAGCAGCCGGACACCGGGGGGGAACTATGGCTACACCTTC
CDR3 protein: CASSRTPGGNYGYTF

J gene: TRBJ2-3
D gene: TRBD2
clone size: .
V gene: TRBV6-2/TRBV6-3
CDR3 DNA: TGTGCCAGCAGTTGGGGACTAGCGGGGGAGAGAAATACGCAGTATTTT
CDR3 protein: CASSWGLAGERNTQYF

J gene: TRBJ2-3
D gene: .
clone size: .
V gene: TRBV9
CDR3 DNA: TGTGCCAGCAGTCCTAGGAGGGACCTAGATACGCAGTATTTT
CDR3 protein: CASSPRRDLDTQYF

J gene: TRBJ2-7
D gene: TRBD1
clone size: .
V gene: TRBV27
CDR3 DNA: TGTGCCACCACCCCCCTGGCAGGGGGCGACGAGCAGTACTTC
CDR3 protein: CATTPLAGGDEQYF

J gene: TRBJ2-7
D gene: .
clone size: .
V gene: TRBV4-3
CDR3 DNA: TGCGCCAGCAGCCAAGAGTCGGGAGACGACTACGAGCAGTACTTC
CDR3 protein: CASSQESGDDYEQYF

J gene: TRBJ1-5
D gene: .
clone size: few
V gene: TRBV12-3/TRBV12-4
CDR3 DNA: TGTGCCAGCAGTTTGAGGCGGAATCAGCCCCAGCATTTT
CDR3 protein: CASSLRRNQPQHF

J gene: TRBJ1-5
D gene: .
clone size: .
V gene: TRBV7-9
CDR3 DNA: TGTGCCAGCAGCGAGACAGGAGGCGGCGGTCAGCCCCAGCATTTT
CDR3 protein: CASSETGGGGQPQHF

J gene: TRBJ2-7
D gene: .
clone size: .
V gene: TRBV6-5
CDR3 DNA: TGTGCCAGCACCCGAGGGGGTTCATACGAGCAGTACTTC
CDR3 protein: CASTRGGSYEQYF

J gene: TRBJ1-4
D gene: .
clone size: .
V gene: TRBV5-1
CDR3 DNA: TGCGCCAGCAGCCCCGGGAGCCTCTTTGAAAAACTGTTTTTT
CDR3 protein: CASSPGSLFEKLFF